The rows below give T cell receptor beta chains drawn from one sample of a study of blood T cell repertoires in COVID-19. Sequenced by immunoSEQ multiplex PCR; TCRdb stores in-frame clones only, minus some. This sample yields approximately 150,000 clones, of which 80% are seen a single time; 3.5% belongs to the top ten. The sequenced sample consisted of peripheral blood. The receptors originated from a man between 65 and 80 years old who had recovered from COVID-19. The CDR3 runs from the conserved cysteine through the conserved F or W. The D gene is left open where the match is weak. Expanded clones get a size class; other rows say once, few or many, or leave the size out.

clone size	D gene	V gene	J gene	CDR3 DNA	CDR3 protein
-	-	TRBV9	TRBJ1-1	TGTGCCAGCAGCGTGGGGGCTAGGGGTGGGACTGAAGCTTTCTTT	CASSVGARGGTEAFF
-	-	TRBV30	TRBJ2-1	TGTGCCTGGACCTTCGGGGTAGGTGAGCAGTTCTTC	CAWTFGVGEQFF
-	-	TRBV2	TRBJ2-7	TGTGCCTCGACTAGTTACTACGAGCAGTACTTC	CASTSYYEQYF
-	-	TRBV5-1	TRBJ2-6	TGCGCCAGCAGCTTGGTTGGAGGGGGCCTCTCTGGGGCCAACGTCCTGACTTTC	CASSLVGGGLSGANVLTF
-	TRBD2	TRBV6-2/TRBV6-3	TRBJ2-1	TGTGCCAGCAGTTACTCTAGCGGGAGAAATGAGCAGTTCTTC	CASSYSSGRNEQFF
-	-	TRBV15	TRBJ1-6	TGTGCCACCAGCAGAGACAGGGTTAGATCACCCCTCCACTTT	CATSRDRVRSPLHF
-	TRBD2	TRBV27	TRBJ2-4	TGTGCCAGCAGTAGAACTAGCGGGAGGGTTACCAAAAACATTCAGTACTTC	CASSRTSGRVTKNIQYF
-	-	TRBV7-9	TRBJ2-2	TGTGCCAGCAGCTTAGGCCCTAGCGGGGAGCTGTTTTTT	CASSLGPSGELFF
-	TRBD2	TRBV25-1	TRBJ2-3	TGTGCCAGCAGTGACCCACTAGCGGGAGGGCCTGGCACAGATACGCAGTATTTT	CASSDPLAGGPGTDTQYF
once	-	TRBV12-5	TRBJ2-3	TGTGCTAGTGCGTCAGGGTTGGTCACAGATACGCAGTATTTT	CASASGLVTDTQYF
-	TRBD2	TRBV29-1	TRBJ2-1	TGCAGCGTCTCTCGCTTGCTAGCGGGAGCCCATGAGCAGTTCTTC	CSVSRLLAGAHEQFF
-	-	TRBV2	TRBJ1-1	TGTGCCAGCACCGGACAGTCCCTTTCCATGAACACTGAAGCTTTCTTT	CASTGQSLSMNTEAFF
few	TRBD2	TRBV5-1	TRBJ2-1	TGCGCCAGCAGCCGGACTAGCGGGAGCTTTAACAATGAGCAGTTCTTC	CASSRTSGSFNNEQFF